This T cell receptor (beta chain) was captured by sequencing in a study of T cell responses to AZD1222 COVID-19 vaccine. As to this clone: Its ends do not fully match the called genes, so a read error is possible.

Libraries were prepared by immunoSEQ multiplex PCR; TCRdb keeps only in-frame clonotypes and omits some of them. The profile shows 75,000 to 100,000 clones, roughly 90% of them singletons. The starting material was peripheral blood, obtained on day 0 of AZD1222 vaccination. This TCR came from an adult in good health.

The CDR3, as DNA: TGTGCCACCAGCAGAACGAACAGGGGTCGGAACTCTGAAGCTTTCTTT. Protein: CATSRTNRGRNSEAFF. The chain joins TRBV15 to TRBJ1-1; 7 bases fit TRBD1. CDR3 length: 16 amino acids. Germline loops: CDR1 LNHNV, CDR2 YYDKDF (reference sequence).